This T cell receptor beta chain was documented in a study of blood T cells in healthy people across ages. A second PCR, run for roughly 7 to 11 cycles, used a sample-barcoded 5' primer plus a J-beta primer mix. TCRdb re-called the 5' RACE reads through MiXCR, storing one row per CDR3 protein. Among roughly 1.4 million distinct CDR3 sequences listed, 59% were seen once. Isolated PBMCs totaled at least 7 million in each sample. The CDR3 loop spans 17 amino acids. V lost 0 bases and J lost 5, with 19 bases in between. The germline gives CDR1 MNHEY, CDR2 SVGEGT. The study, taken as a whole, reports: In older individuals, TCR beta diversity per million T cells was lower, falling roughly linearly with age.

About this clonotype: Its antigen is not identified.

The specimen sequenced was blood. The V and J genes are TRBV6-2 or TRBV6-3 and TRBJ2-5; D is ambiguous. This TCR derives from a man in his late teens or twenties in good health. The CDR3 sequence: CASSYSIGNPPLETQYF. CDR3 coding DNA: TGTGCCAGCAGTTACTCGATAGGAAACCCACCCCTGGAGACCCAGTACTTC.